This TCR beta chain derives from a study of cytomegalovirus exposure and HLA in healthy donors. Study-wide findings and caveats: Listed as cytomegalovirus-associated were about 160 TCR beta chains. Analyses of presence/absence relied on an assumption of roughly uniform sequencing depth across donors.

Trimming took 5 bases from V and 4 from J; bases not matched to a gene: 6. This CDR3 is built from 14 residues. Germline values: CDR1 MNHEY, CDR2 SMNVEV (reference sequence). This clone was recorded only once. No antigen is known for it. Primers for the PCR totalled 60 Vbeta and 13 Jbeta. Assay used: immunoSEQ multiplex PCR; TCRdb lists only in-frame clones, some missing. This sample has 150,000 or so clones, with about 88% found just once. This receptor was obtained from a man in his late teens or twenties in good health and CMV-seropositive. The specimen was PBMCs. The chain links TRBV27 to TRBJ1-2, with 8 bases identical to TRBD1. Here the CDR3 DNA reads TGTGCCAGCAGTCTTACAGGGGGGGCCTATGGCTACACCTTC. Encoded protein: CASSLTGGAYGYTF.